This TCR beta chain was identified in a study of cytomegalovirus exposure and HLA in healthy donors. The PCR was carried out with 60 Vbeta primers and 13 Jbeta primers. Data came from immunoSEQ multiplex PCR; TCRdb stores just in-frame clones and leaves some out. The sample shows roughly 180,000 clones, roughly 85% of them seen only once. Trimming removed 2 bases from V and 1 base from J; junction bases left unmatched: 7. CDR1 is SGHRS and CDR2 is YFSETQ in the germline V gene. The CDR3 spans 16 residues. The TCR was taken from a man aged 25-45 years in good health and CMV-seronegative. Sequenced input: PBMCs. The chain combines TRBV5-1 with TRBJ2-5; TRBD2 matches at 8 bases. This CDR3 reads CASSFLSGRTQETQYF. The CDR3, as DNA: TGCGCCAGCAGCTTTTTAAGCGGGAGAACCCAAGAGACCCAGTACTTC. Full variable domain (missing parts from reference TRBV5-1 and TRBJ2-5): KAGVTQTPRYLIKTRGQQVTLSCSPISGHRSVSWYQQTPGQGLQFLFEYFSETQRNKGNFPGRFSGRQFSNSRSEMNVSTLELGDSALYLCASSFLSGRTQETQYFGPGTRLLVL.